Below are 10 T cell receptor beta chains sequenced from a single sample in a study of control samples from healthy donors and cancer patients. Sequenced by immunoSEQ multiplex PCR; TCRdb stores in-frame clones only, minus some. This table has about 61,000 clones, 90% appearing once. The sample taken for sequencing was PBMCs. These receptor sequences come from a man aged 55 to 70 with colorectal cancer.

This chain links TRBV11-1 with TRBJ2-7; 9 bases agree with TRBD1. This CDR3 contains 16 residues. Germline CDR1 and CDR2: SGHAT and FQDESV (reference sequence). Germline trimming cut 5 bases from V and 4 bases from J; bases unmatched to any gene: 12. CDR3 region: CASSLLSGTGNYEQYF. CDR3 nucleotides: TGTGCCAGCAGCCTATTATCCGGGACAGGGAATTACGAGCAGTACTTC.

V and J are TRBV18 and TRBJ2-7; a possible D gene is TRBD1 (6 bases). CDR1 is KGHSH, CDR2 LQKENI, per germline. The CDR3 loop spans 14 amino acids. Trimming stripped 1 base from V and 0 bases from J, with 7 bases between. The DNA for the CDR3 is TGTGCCAGCTCACCACGGGGGCCCTCCTACGAGCAGTACTTC. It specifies CASSPRGPSYEQYF.

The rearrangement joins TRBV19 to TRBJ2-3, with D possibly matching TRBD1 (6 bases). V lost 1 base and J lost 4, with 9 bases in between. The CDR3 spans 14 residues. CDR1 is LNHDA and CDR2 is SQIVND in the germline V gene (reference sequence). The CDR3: CASSIVAGADTQYF. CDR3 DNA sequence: TGTGCCAGTAGTATAGTGGCAGGGGCAGATACGCAGTATTTT.

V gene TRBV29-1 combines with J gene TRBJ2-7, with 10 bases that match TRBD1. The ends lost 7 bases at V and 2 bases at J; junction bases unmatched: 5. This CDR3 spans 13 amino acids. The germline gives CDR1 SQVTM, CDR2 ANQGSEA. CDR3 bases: TGCAGCGCCCGGGACAGGGGAGCCTACGAGCAGTACTTC. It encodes CSARDRGAYEQYF.

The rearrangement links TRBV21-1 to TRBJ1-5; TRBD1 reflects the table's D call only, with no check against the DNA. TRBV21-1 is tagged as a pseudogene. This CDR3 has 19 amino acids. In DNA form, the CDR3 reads TGTGCCAGCAGCAAAATGGACAGGGGGCTGGTCATAGGCAATCAGCCCCAGCATTTT. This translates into CASSKMDRGLVIGNQPQHF.

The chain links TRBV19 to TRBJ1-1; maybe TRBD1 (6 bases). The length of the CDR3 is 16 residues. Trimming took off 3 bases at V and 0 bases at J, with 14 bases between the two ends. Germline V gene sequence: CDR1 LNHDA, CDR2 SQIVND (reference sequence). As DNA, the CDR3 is TGTGCCAGTAGTATTGGACAGAGGAGGATGAACACTGAAGCTTTCTTT. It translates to CASSIGQRRMNTEAFF.

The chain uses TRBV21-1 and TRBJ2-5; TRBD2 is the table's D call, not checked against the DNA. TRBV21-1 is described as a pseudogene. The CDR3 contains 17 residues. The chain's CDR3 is CASSKVGAGLGAETQYF. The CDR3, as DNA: TGTGCCAGCAGCAAAGTAGGCGCGGGACTAGGGGCGGAGACCCAGTACTTC.

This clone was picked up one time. CDR3 amino acids: CASSRTSGDADTQYF. The CDR3 DNA sequence: TGTGCCAGCTCACGGACTAGCGGGGATGCAGATACGCAGTATTTT. The chain is built from TRBV18 and TRBJ2-3; 12 bases match TRBD2. The J segment lost 4 bases and the V segment lost 4 bases, leaving 3 bases of the junction unmatched. This CDR3 is 15 amino acids long. Germline V lookup: CDR1 KGHSH, CDR2 LQKENI.

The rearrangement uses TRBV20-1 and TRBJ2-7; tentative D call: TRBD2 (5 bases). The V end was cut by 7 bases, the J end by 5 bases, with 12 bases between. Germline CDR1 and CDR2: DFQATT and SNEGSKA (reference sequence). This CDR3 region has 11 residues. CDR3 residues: CSGAGFDEQYF. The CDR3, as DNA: TGCAGTGGGGCGGGCTTCGACGAGCAGTACTTC.

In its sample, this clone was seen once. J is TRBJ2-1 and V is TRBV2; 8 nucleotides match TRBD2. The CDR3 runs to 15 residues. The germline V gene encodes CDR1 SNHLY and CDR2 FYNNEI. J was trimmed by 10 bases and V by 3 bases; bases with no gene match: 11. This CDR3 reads CASSDGPGGAPEQFF. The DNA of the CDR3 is TGTGCCAGCAGTGACGGTCCGGGGGGGGCCCCCGAGCAGTTCTTC. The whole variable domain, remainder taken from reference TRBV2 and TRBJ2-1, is EPEVTQTPSHQVTQMGQEVILRCVPISNHLYFYWYRQILGQKVEFLVSFYNNEISEKSEIFDDQFSVERPDGSNFTLKIRSTKLEDSAMYFCASSDGPGGAPEQFFGPGTRLTVL.